The rows below give T cell receptor beta chains drawn from one sample of a study of blood T cell repertoires in COVID-19. Sequencing used immunoSEQ multiplex PCR; TCRdb keeps in-frame clones, though not all of them. The profile shows more than 200,000 clones, over 80% of them singletons. The specimen was peripheral blood. These receptors all stem from a woman aged 70-85 years with active or convalescent COVID-19. Both conserved end residues are part of each CDR3. The D gene is left open where the match is weak. Clone size is shown for a subset of rows, as once, few, many or a class of expanded clone.

d_call	v_call	j_call	clone_size	cdr3_nt	cdr3_aa
TRBD1	TRBV7-2	TRBJ1-1	-	TGTGCCAGCAGACCTTCAGGGACAGGGTACACTGAAGCTTTCTTT	CASRPSGTGYTEAFF
TRBD1	TRBV18	TRBJ1-1	-	TGTGCCAGCTCAACAGGGGGCGCGGACACTGAAGCTTTCTTT	CASSTGGADTEAFF
-	TRBV30	TRBJ1-5	-	TGTGCCTGGAGTGTAGGGGCGGATCAGCCCCAGCATTTT	CAWSVGADQPQHF
TRBD1	TRBV5-1	TRBJ1-4	-	TGCGCCAGCACCCGACAGGGGGGGGATGAAAAACTGTTTTTT	CASTRQGGDEKLFF
-	TRBV5-1	TRBJ2-5	-	TGCGCCAGCAGCCCCCAGACTGTCGGGGAGACCCAGTACTTC	CASSPQTVGETQYF
TRBD1	TRBV5-1	TRBJ2-1	-	TGCGCCAGCAGCTCTGCATTGACAGGGCACAATGAGCAGTTCTTC	CASSSALTGHNEQFF
TRBD1	TRBV12-3/TRBV12-4	TRBJ2-5	-	TGTGCCAGCAGCCACACAGGGGCCCAAACCCAGTACTTC	CASSHTGAQTQYF
-	TRBV5-1	TRBJ1-4	once	TGCGCCAGCAGCTTCGGCCGCCTCCCGGGAACTAATGAAAAACTGTTTTTT	CASSFGRLPGTNEKLFF
-	TRBV6-5	TRBJ1-2	-	TGTGCCAGCACCATCCGGACTGTCTATGGCTACACCTTC	CASTIRTVYGYTF
TRBD1	TRBV4-1	TRBJ2-7	-	TGCGCCAGCAGCCAAGCTATGGGACAGAGCTACGAGCAGTACTTC	CASSQAMGQSYEQYF
-	TRBV13	TRBJ2-4	once	TGTGCCAGCAGCTCCCCCCGGCAGGGGTTAGCCAAAAACATTCAGTACTTC	CASSSPRQGLAKNIQYF
-	TRBV6-1	TRBJ1-1	-	TGTGCCAGCAGTGAATTCGGGGAGCTAATGAACACTGAAGCTTTCTTT	CASSEFGELMNTEAFF
TRBD1	TRBV18	TRBJ1-1	-	TGTGCCAGCTCACGAACAGGGGGCTTAGGTGAAGCTTTCTTT	CASSRTGGLGEAFF
TRBD2	TRBV7-8	TRBJ2-1	-	TGTGCCAGCAGCTTAGCGCGATTAGCGGGAGAGAAATATACCCGAATTGAGCAGTTCTTC	CASSLARLAGEKYTRIEQFF
TRBD1	TRBV5-1	TRBJ1-1	-	TGCGCCAGCAGCGGGTGGACAGGGATGAACACTGAAGCTTTCTTT	CASSGWTGMNTEAFF
-	TRBV19	TRBJ1-2	-	TGTGCCAGTAGTATAACCACCTCTCTCGCGGGCTCCTATGGCTACACCTTC	CASSITTSLAGSYGYTF
TRBD1	TRBV4-2	TRBJ2-1	few	TGTGCCAGCAGGACAGGGGCTTACCAGGGCGATGAGCAGTTCTTC	CASRTGAYQGDEQFF
TRBD1	TRBV5-1	TRBJ2-5	-	TGCGCCAGCAGCTCGGGACAGGGGGTTCAAGAGACCCAGTACTTC	CASSSGQGVQETQYF
TRBD1	TRBV11-3	TRBJ2-1	-	TGTGCCAGCAGCATCGGGACAGAACTTCACAATGAGCAGTTCTTC	CASSIGTELHNEQFF
-	TRBV28	TRBJ2-2	-	TGTGCCAGCAGTTTGGTCGCGGCCGGGGAGCTGTTTTTT	CASSLVAAGELFF
TRBD2	TRBV29-1	TRBJ2-7	-	TGCAGCGTTGAAGACACGGGGCTAGCGGAGATAGCGTACTTC	CSVEDTGLAEIAYF
-	TRBV5-1	TRBJ1-3	-	TGCGCCAGCAGCCCGGGACACAACTCTGGAAACACCATATATTTT	CASSPGHNSGNTIYF
-	TRBV7-9	TRBJ2-5	-	TGTGCCAGCAGCTTAGTGGGTGGGAGCCAAGAGACCCAGTACTTC	CASSLVGGSQETQYF
-	TRBV6-5	TRBJ1-1	-	TGTGCCAGCAGTCCCCACTTGGACAGATTGGCTGAAGCTTTCTTT	CASSPHLDRLAEAFF
TRBD2	TRBV11-3	TRBJ2-1	-	TGTGCCAGCAGTTTTAGCGGGGGGGTGTACAATGAGCAGTTCTTC	CASSFSGGVYNEQFF
TRBD2	TRBV6-4	TRBJ2-3	-	TGTGCCAGCAGTGACTCGTTTAAGGCTAGCGGGACAGATACGCAGTATTTT	CASSDSFKASGTDTQYF
-	TRBV30	TRBJ1-2	few	TGTGCCTGGAGTAAGGATATGAGGGGCTACACCTTC	CAWSKDMRGYTF
TRBD1	TRBV18	TRBJ1-1	once	TGTGCCAGCTCACTTAGGACAGGCGACACTGAAGCTTTCTTT	CASSLRTGDTEAFF
TRBD1	TRBV29-1	TRBJ2-7	-	TGCAGCGGGGGACAGGGGAGGTACGAGCAGTACTTC	CSGGQGRYEQYF
TRBD1	TRBV28	TRBJ2-5	-	TGTGCCAGCAGTCCGGGACAGGAGAAGACCCAGTACTTC	CASSPGQEKTQYF
-	TRBV6-5	TRBJ2-7	-	TGTGCCATCCAAAAGGAAACTACCCGGGAGCAGTACTTC	CAIQKETTREQYF
TRBD1	TRBV5-1	TRBJ1-5	-	TGCGCCAGCAGCTTGGAAGGGGACAGGGGTCAGCCCCAGCATTTT	CASSLEGDRGQPQHF
TRBD1	TRBV2	TRBJ1-2	-	TGTGCCAGCAGTGACGTTCCGACAGGGGTTAAGGGCTACACCTTC	CASSDVPTGVKGYTF
TRBD1	TRBV5-1	TRBJ2-5	-	TGCGCCAGCAGCGGGGGACAGGGGGGAAAGACCCAGTACTTC	CASSGGQGGKTQYF
-	TRBV29-1	TRBJ2-3	-	TGCAGCGTGCCCAATTACAGGGAACCCACAGATACGCAGTATTTT	CSVPNYREPTDTQYF
-	TRBV19	TRBJ1-1	once	TGTGCCAGTAGCAAAGAGTTGAACACTGAAGCTTTCTTT	CASSKELNTEAFF
-	TRBV5-1	TRBJ1-2	once	TGCGCCAGCAGCCTGGATTGGGAGGGCTACACCTTC	CASSLDWEGYTF
TRBD2	TRBV4-3	TRBJ2-3	-	TGCGCCAGCAGCCAAGGTCCGGGACTAGCGACAGATACGCAGTATTTT	CASSQGPGLATDTQYF
TRBD1	TRBV5-1	TRBJ2-1	-	TGCGCCAGCAGCGTACAGGGGTCCAATGTCCCCTACAATGAGCAGTTCTTC	CASSVQGSNVPYNEQFF
TRBD1	TRBV7-8	TRBJ2-2	-	TGTGCCAGCAGCCAAAGACAGGGGACGAACACCGGGGAGCTGTTTTTT	CASSQRQGTNTGELFF
-	TRBV2	TRBJ2-5	-	TGTGCCAGCACAGCCTTACTAGGAGAGACCCAGTACTTC	CASTALLGETQYF
TRBD2	TRBV5-1	TRBJ2-4	-	TGCGCCAGCAGCTTGGTAGCGGGGCCTGAAAACATTCAGTACTTC	CASSLVAGPENIQYF
-	TRBV5-1	TRBJ1-2	once	TGCGCCAGCAGCTTGGGACAGGTTAAGGATGGCTACACCTTC	CASSLGQVKDGYTF
-	TRBV6-5	TRBJ1-5	-	TGTGCCAGCATCAGTGGGTCCCTAGATCCGGCCCAGCATTTT	CASISGSLDPAQHF
-	TRBV2	TRBJ2-4	-	TGTGCCAGCAGTGAAGCGGTCGGGGGGTACTTC	CASSEAVGGYF
TRBD1	TRBV29-1	TRBJ2-7	-	TGCAGCGTACGGGGACAGCCCCAAGCCTACGAGCAGTACTTC	CSVRGQPQAYEQYF
-	TRBV2	TRBJ1-5	-	TGTGCCAGCAGCCTACAGGGCGGAATGAGCAATCAGCCCCAGCATTTT	CASSLQGGMSNQPQHF